This TCR beta chain originates from a study of siplizumab effects on memory and regulatory T cells. The J segment lost 2 bases and the V segment lost 5 bases, leaving 3 bases of the junction unmatched. The CDR3 is 15 amino acids. Per germline, CDR1 SGHTA and CDR2 FQGNSA. Generated by immunoSEQ multiplex PCR, the TCRdb table keeps only in-frame clones and is missing some. The data show over 100,000 clones, about 90% seen once. Sequenced material: Tregs sorted from blood. The sequence was collected from a human donor in good health. V and J are TRBV7-2 and TRBJ2-1; 10 bases fit TRBD2. DNA for the CDR3: TGTGCCAGCAGCGCTGGACTAGCGGCCTACAATGAGCAGTTCTTC. This encodes CASSAGLAAYNEQFF. Full variable domain (outside the CDR3, taken from reference TRBV7-2 and TRBJ2-1): GAGVSQSPSNKVTEKGKDVELRCDPISGHTALYWYRQSLGQGLEFLIYFQGNSAPDKSGLPSDRFSAERTGGSVSTLTIQRTQQEDSAVYLCASSAGLAAYNEQFFGPGTRLTVL.